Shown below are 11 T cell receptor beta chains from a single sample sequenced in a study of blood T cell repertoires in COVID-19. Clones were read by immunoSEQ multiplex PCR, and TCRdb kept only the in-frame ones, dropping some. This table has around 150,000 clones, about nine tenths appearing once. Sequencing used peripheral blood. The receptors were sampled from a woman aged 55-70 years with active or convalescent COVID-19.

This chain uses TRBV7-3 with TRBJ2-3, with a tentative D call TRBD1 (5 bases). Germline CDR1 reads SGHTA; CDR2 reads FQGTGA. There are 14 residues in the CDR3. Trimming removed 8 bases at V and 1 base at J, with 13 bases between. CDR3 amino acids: CASGHGQRTDTQYF. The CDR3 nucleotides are TGTGCCAGCGGACACGGGCAACGCACAGATACGCAGTATTTT.

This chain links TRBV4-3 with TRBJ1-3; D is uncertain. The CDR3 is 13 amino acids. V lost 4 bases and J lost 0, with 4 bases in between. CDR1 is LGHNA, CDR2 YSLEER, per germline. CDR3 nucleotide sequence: TGCGCCAGCAGCCCATTCTCTGGAAACACCATATATTTT. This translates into CASSPFSGNTIYF.

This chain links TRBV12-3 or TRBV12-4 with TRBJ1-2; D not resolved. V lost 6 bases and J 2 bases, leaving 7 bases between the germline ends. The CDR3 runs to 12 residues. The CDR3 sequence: CASSQTNYGYTF. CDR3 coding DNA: TGTGCCAGCAGCCAAACAAACTATGGCTACACCTTC.

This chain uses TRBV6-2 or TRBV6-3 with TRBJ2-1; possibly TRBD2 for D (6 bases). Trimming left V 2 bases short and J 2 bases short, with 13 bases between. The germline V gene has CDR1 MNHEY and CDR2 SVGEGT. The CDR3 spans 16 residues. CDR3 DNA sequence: TGTGCCAGCAGTTACCGGGGGTACGGAACCTACAATGAGCAGTTCTTC. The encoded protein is CASSYRGYGTYNEQFF.

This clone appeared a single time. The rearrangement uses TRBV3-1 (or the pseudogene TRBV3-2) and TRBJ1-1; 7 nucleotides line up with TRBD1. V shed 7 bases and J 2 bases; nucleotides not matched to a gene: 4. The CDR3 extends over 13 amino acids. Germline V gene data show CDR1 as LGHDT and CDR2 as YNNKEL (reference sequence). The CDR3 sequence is CASKTGTNTEAFF. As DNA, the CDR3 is TGTGCCAGCAAGACAGGGACTAACACTGAAGCTTTCTTT.

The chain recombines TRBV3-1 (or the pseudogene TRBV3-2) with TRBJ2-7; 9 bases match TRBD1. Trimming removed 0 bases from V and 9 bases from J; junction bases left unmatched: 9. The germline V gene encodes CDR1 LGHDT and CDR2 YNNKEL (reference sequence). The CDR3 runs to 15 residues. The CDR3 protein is CASSQDPQGANVQYF. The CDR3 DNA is TGTGCCAGCAGCCAAGACCCACAGGGGGCGAATGTGCAGTACTTC.

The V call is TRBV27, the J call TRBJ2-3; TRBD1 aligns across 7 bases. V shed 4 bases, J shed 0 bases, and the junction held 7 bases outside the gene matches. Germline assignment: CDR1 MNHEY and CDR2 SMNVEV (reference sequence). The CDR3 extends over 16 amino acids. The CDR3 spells CASSSPGTESTDTQYF. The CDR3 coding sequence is TGTGCCAGCAGTTCCCCCGGGACAGAGAGCACAGATACGCAGTATTTT.

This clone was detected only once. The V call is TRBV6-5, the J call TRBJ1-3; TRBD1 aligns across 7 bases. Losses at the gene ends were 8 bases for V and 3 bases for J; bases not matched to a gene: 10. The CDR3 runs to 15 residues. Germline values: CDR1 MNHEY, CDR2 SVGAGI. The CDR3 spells CASDSDRVYGNTIYF. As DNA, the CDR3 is TGTGCCAGCGACTCAGACAGGGTGTATGGAAACACCATATATTTT.

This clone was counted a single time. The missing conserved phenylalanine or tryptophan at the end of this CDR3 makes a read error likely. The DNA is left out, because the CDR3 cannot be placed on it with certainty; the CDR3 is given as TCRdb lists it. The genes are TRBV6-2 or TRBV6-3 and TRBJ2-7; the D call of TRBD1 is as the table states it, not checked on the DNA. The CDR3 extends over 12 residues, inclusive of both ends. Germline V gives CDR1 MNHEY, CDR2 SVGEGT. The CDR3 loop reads CASSRAGGQPLP.

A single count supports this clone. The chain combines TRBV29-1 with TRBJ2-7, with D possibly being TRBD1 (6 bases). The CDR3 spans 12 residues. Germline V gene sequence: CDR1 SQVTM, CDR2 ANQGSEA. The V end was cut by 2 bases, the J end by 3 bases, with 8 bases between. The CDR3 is CSVENRVYEQYF. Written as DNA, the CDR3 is TGCAGCGTTGAAAACAGGGTCTACGAGCAGTACTTC.

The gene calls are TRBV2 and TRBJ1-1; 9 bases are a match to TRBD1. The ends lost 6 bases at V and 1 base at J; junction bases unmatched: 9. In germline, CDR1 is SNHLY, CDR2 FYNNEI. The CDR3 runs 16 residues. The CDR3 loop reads CASRLGTGSSNTEAFF. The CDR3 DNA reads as TGTGCCAGCAGATTAGGGACAGGGTCTTCGAACACTGAAGCTTTCTTT.